This T cell receptor beta chain was captured by sequencing in a study of beta chain features in type 1 diabetes. Findings of the study overall: Researchers report that Type 1 diabetes patients had moderately but significantly shorter TCRB CDR3s across all four CD4+ subsets.

Every bit of the isolated RNA underwent reverse transcription, so sequencing read expressed TCRB transcripts. Sequencing was performed with immunoSEQ multiplex PCR; in TCRdb, only in-frame clones are kept and a portion is missing. The sample has 250,000 to 300,000 clones; 20% to 25% are singletons. With respect to this clone: Its antigen is as yet unknown.

CDR1 and CDR2 from the germline V gene are SGHRS and YFSETQ. The CDR3 is made up of 12 amino acids. Trimming cost V 4 bases and J 2 bases, with 6 bases left between them. The chain combines TRBV5-1 with TRBJ2-5; D gene ambiguous. Sequencing was carried out using naive CD4+ T cells from blood. This sequence was found in a woman between 25 and 40 years old with type 1 diabetes. The CDR3 is CASSESQETQYF. CDR3 DNA: TGCGCCAGCAGCGAGTCTCAAGAGACCCAGTACTTC.